The 14 T cell receptor beta chains below were found in one sample sequenced in a study of blood T cell repertoires in COVID-19. Method: immunoSEQ multiplex PCR; TCRdb's copy keeps in-frame clones and lacks some. The sample has about 490,000 clones, over 75% seen once; the top ten hold 3% to 4%. The source material was peripheral blood. The receptors were sampled from a human donor in a cohort sampled during active COVID-19.

On this clone itself: One junction end does not reproduce the germline sequence, and a read error may be involved. The chain employs TRBV6-5 and TRBJ1-1; TRBD1 matches 8 bases. Germline V lookup: CDR1 MNHEY, CDR2 SVGAGI. CDR3 length: 13 amino acids. CDR3 DNA: TGTGCCGGCAGGGGGCGGTCGAACACTGAAGCTTTCTTT. Translating gives CAGRGRSNTEAFF.

The chain recombines TRBV9 with TRBJ2-3; no clear D. Trimming left V 2 bases short and J 1 base short, with 5 bases between. CDR3 length equals 13 residues. CDR1 is SGDLS, CDR2 YYNGEE, per germline. CDR3 in DNA: TGTGCCAGCAGCGTCCCGGGCACAGATACGCAGTATTTT. Residues: CASSVPGTDTQYF.

This clone has a handful of counts. This chain connects TRBV7-9 to TRBJ2-7; a weak D match, TRBD2 (5 bases). Germline CDR1 SEHNR, CDR2 FQNEAQ (reference sequence). The CDR3 loop spans 15 amino acids. The V end was cut by 7 bases, the J end by 3 bases, with 19 bases between. The CDR3 loop reads CASTTSWGASYEQYF. For the CDR3, the DNA is TGTGCCAGCACCACAAGTTGGGGAGCAAGCTACGAGCAGTACTTC.

This clone was counted once. This sequence joins TRBV29-1 and TRBJ1-1; a weak D match, TRBD1 (6 bases). V was clipped by 7 bases and J by 4 bases, with 16 bases between them. The CDR3 covers 13 residues. CDR1 is SQVTM, CDR2 ANQGSEA, per germline. CDR3 residues: CSATGSAITEAFF. Here the CDR3 DNA reads TGCAGCGCCACAGGGAGTGCGATCACTGAAGCTTTCTTT.

This CDR3 is CASSPRTGGNSPLHF. The CDR3 nucleotides are TGTGCCAGCAGCCCCCGGACAGGGGGAAATTCACCCCTCCACTTT. This sequence joins TRBV9 and TRBJ1-6, with 10 bases matching TRBD1. V was clipped by 4 bases and J by 7 bases; unmatched bases: 5. From germline, CDR1 is SGDLS and CDR2 YYNGEE. There are 15 residues in the CDR3.

Comment on this clone: Other DNA sequences from this sample encode an identical CDR3 as well. The chain is built from TRBV5-1 and TRBJ2-1, with 7 bases aligning to TRBD2. This CDR3 contains 15 residues. J gave up 1 base and V 0 bases, and 1 base lay outside the gene matches. Germline lookup yields CDR1 SGHRS and CDR2 YFSETQ. CDR3 amino acids: CASSLGGRSYNEQFF. The CDR3 nucleotides read TGCGCCAGCAGCTTGGGCGGGAGATCCTACAATGAGCAGTTCTTC.

This clone was found a few times. The chain carries TRBV28 and TRBJ2-1; 7 nucleotides align to TRBD2. Germline V gene data show CDR1 as MDHEN and CDR2 as SYDVKM. CDR3 length: 13 amino acids. V shed 6 bases, J shed 7 bases, and the junction held 6 bases outside the gene matches. The CDR3 DNA is TGTGCCAGCAGCCTAAGCGGGAAGAATGAGCAGTTCTTC. Protein product: CASSLSGKNEQFF.

The rearrangement joins TRBV6-5 to TRBJ2-1; 7 nucleotides agree with TRBD1. CDR1 MNHEY and CDR2 SVGAGI come from the germline V gene. The CDR3 is 11 amino acids. With V trimmed by 6 bases and J by 8 bases, 1 base remained unmatched. The CDR3 loop is CASRQGDEQFF. DNA of the CDR3: TGTGCCAGCAGGCAGGGGGATGAGCAGTTCTTC.

The table lists this clone with a count of one. V usage is TRBV7-3 and J usage is TRBJ1-1; no clear D gene. V was pared by 2 bases and J by 1 base, with 11 bases between. This CDR3 comprises 15 residues. Germline V gene sequence: CDR1 SGHTA, CDR2 FQGTGA. CDR3 sequence: CASSLRFGENTEAFF. The CDR3 DNA follows: TGTGCCAGCAGCTTACGGTTCGGGGAGAACACTGAAGCTTTCTTT.

This chain connects TRBV30 to TRBJ1-1, with 7 bases matching TRBD1. Germline V gene sequence: CDR1 GTSNPN, CDR2 SVGIG (reference sequence). The CDR3 runs 13 residues. The V gene end was trimmed by 5 bases and the J gene end by 3 bases; junction bases not matched to a gene: 6. The CDR3 region is CAWGPGQDTEAFF. In nucleotides, the CDR3 is TGTGCCTGGGGGCCCGGACAGGACACTGAAGCTTTCTTT.

This chain links TRBV5-6 with TRBJ2-3, with a tentative D call TRBD2 (6 bases). CDR3 size: 14 residues. Germline V gives CDR1 SGHDT, CDR2 YYEEEE. The V end lost 0 bases, the J end lost 2 bases, and 7 bases lay between the germline ends. The CDR3 nucleotides are TGTGCCAGCAGCTTGGTAGCGGCCACAGATACGCAGTATTTT. The encoded protein is CASSLVAATDTQYF.

The CDR3 DNA follows: TGTGCCAGCATAGGACAGTTCAATGAAAAACTGTTTTTT. Amino acid sequence: CASIGQFNEKLFF. This chain joins TRBV6-5 and TRBJ1-4; possible D gene TRBD1, 6 bases. Germline CDR1 reads MNHEY; CDR2 reads SVGAGI. The CDR3 sequence is 13 residues long. V was pared by 7 bases and J by 5 bases, with 11 bases between.

The chain uses TRBV7-9 and TRBJ2-5, with 10 bases matching TRBD1. The junction had 3 bases not matched to a gene; V was cut back by 3 bases and J by 5 bases. The CDR3 has 14 amino acids. Germline V gene data show CDR1 as SEHNR and CDR2 as FQNEAQ (reference sequence). CDR3 in amino acids: CASSFRQGAETQYF. The CDR3 DNA sequence: TGTGCCAGCAGCTTCCGACAGGGGGCGGAGACCCAGTACTTC. The full variable domain, its missing parts supplied by reference TRBV7-9 and TRBJ2-5, is DTGVSQNPRHKITKRGQNVTFRCDPISEHNRLYWYRQTLGQGPEFLTYFQNEAQLEKSRLLSDRFSAERPKGSFSTLEIQRTEQGDSAMYLCASSFRQGAETQYFGPGTRLLVL.

The chain is built from TRBV18 and TRBJ2-7; 9 bases map to TRBD2. CDR1 and CDR2 (germline): KGHSH, LQKENI. J lost 0 bases, V lost 3 bases, and 6 bases had no gene match. The CDR3 contains 16 residues. CDR3 DNA: TGTGCCAGCTCACCTTTGACTAGCGGTAGCTCCTACGAGCAGTACTTC. Encoded protein: CASSPLTSGSSYEQYF.